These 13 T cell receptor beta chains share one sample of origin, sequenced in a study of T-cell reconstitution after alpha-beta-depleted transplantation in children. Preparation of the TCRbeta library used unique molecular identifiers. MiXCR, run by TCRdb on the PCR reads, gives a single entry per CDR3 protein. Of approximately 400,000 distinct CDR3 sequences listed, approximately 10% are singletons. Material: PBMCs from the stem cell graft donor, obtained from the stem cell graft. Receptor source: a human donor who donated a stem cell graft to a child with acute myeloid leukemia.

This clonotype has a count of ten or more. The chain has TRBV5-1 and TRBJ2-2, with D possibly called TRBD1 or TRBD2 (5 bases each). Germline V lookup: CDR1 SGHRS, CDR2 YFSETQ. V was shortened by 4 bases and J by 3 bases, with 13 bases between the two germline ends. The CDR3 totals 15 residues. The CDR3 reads CASSATGPDTGELFF. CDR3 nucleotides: TGCGCCAGCAGCGCGACGGGACCCGACACCGGGGAGCTGTTTTTT.

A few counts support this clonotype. In DNA, the CDR3 is TGTGCCAGCAGCCAGGGACAGCAATCCTACGAGCAGTACTTC. Amino acid sequence: CASSQGQQSYEQYF. V and J are TRBV7-9 and TRBJ2-7; TRBD1 agrees at 7 bases. CDR3 length: 14 amino acids. V was clipped by 5 bases and J by 1 base; unmatched bases: 5. Germline V CDR1 and CDR2: SEHNR, FQNEAQ (reference sequence).

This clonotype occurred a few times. The CDR3 bases are TGTGCCAGCAGTTACTCGTCTCCCGCAGATACGCAGTATTTT. Translated, it gives CASSYSSPADTQYF. The rearrangement joins TRBV6-5 to TRBJ2-3; D gene ambiguous. Germline V CDR1 and CDR2: MNHEY, SVGAGI. The CDR3 runs 14 residues. The V and J ends lost 0 bases and 4 bases respectively, with 8 bases between them.

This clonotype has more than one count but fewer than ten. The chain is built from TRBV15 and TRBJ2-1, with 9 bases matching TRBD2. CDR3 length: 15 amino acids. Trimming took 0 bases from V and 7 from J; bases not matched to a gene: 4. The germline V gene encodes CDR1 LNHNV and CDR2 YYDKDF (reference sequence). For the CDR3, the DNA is TGTGCCACCAGCAGAGAAGCGGGAGGATTAAATGAGCAGTTCTTC. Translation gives CATSREAGGLNEQFF.

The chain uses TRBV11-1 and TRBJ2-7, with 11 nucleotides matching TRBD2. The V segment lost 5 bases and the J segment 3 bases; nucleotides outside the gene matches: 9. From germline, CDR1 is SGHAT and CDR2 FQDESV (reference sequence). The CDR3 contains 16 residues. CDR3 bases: TGTGCCAGCAGCGTTTTAGCGGGAGGGAGCATCTACGAGCAGTACTTC. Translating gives CASSVLAGGSIYEQYF.

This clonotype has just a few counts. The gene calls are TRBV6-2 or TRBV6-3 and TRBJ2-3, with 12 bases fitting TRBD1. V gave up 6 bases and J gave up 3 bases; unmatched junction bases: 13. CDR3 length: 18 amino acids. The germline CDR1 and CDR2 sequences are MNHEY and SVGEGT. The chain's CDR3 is CASRLGQGARRMTDTQYF. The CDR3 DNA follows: TGTGCCAGCAGACTGGGACAGGGGGCGCGTAGAATGACAGATACGCAGTATTTT.

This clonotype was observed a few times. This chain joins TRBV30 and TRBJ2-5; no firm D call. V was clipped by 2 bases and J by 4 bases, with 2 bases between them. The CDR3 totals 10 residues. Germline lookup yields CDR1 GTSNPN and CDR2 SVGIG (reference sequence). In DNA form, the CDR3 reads TGTGCCTGGAGTCGAGAGACCCAGTACTTC. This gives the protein CAWSRETQYF.

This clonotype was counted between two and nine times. The CDR3 DNA sequence: TGCAGCGTCAGGACTAGGAACGACAATGAGCAGTTCTTC. Its protein is CSVRTRNDNEQFF. The V gene is TRBV29-1, the J gene TRBJ2-1; TRBD2 matches 7 bases. The CDR3 is 13 amino acids. V was pared by 6 bases and J by 5 bases, with 7 bases of the junction left unmatched. Germline-derived CDR1 and CDR2 are SQVTM and ANQGSEA.

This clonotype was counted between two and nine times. CDR3 bases: TGTGCCAGCAGCCCACCAGCGGCTAGCGGGGGGGCTGATACGCAGTATTTT. Residues: CASSPPAASGGADTQYF. The rearrangement uses TRBV12-3 or TRBV12-4 and TRBJ2-3; 12 bases match TRBD2. The CDR3 extends over 17 amino acids. V shed 6 bases, J shed 6 bases, and the junction held 13 bases outside the gene matches.

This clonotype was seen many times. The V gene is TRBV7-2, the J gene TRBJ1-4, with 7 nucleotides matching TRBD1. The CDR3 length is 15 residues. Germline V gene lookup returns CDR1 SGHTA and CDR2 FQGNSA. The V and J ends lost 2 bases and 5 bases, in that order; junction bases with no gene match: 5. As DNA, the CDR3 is TGTGCCAGCAGCTTATTGGGCAGGGGGAATGAAAAACTGTTTTTT. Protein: CASSLLGRGNEKLFF.

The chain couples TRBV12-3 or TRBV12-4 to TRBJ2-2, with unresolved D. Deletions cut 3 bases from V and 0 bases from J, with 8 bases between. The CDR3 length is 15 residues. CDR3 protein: CASSLWSPNTGELFF. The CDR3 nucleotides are TGTGCCAGCAGTTTGTGGTCTCCGAACACCGGGGAGCTGTTTTTT.

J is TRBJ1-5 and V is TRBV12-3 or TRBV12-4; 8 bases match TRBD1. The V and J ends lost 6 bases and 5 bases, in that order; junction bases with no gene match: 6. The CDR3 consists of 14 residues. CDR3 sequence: CASRAQGVHQPQHF. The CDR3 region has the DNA TGTGCCAGCAGGGCACAGGGGGTCCATCAGCCCCAGCATTTT.

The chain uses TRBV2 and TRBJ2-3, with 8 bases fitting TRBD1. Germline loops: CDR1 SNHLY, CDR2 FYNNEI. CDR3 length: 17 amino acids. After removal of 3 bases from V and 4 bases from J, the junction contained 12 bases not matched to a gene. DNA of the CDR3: TGTGCCAGCAGTGATTCAAGGACGACAGGGGCCGCAGATACGCAGTATTTT. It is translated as CASSDSRTTGAADTQYF.